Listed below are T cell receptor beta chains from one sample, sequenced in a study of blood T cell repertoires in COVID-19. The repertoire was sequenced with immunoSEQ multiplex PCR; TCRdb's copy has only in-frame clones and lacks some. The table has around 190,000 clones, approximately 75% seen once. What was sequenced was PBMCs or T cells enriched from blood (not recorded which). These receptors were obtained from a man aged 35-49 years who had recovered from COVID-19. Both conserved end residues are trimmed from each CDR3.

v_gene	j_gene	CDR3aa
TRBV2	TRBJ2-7	ASSDPPGEQY
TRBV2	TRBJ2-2	ASNWGGPGELF
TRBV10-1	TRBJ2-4	ASSGGRAAKNIQY
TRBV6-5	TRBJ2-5	ASNPRTDGRETQY
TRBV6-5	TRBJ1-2	ASTLGRAANYGYT
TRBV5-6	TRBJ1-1	ASSLGAGVEAF
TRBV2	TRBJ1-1	ASREGSTEAF
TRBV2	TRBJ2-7	ASSERTSGISYEQY
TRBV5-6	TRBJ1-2	ASSRDYGYT
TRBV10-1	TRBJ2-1	ASRDRGKNNEQF
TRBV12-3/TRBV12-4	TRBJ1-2	ASSETGNYGYT
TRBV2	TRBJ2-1	ASSETELLNNEQF
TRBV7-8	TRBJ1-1	ASSPVSNTEAF
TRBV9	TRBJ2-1	ASSASPGLANEQF
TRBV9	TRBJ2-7	ASSVGPGDYEQY
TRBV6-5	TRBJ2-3	ASSSRDRGSTDTQY
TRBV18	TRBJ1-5	ASSHSTGTGQPQH
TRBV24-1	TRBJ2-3	ATSDPEAGGDTQY